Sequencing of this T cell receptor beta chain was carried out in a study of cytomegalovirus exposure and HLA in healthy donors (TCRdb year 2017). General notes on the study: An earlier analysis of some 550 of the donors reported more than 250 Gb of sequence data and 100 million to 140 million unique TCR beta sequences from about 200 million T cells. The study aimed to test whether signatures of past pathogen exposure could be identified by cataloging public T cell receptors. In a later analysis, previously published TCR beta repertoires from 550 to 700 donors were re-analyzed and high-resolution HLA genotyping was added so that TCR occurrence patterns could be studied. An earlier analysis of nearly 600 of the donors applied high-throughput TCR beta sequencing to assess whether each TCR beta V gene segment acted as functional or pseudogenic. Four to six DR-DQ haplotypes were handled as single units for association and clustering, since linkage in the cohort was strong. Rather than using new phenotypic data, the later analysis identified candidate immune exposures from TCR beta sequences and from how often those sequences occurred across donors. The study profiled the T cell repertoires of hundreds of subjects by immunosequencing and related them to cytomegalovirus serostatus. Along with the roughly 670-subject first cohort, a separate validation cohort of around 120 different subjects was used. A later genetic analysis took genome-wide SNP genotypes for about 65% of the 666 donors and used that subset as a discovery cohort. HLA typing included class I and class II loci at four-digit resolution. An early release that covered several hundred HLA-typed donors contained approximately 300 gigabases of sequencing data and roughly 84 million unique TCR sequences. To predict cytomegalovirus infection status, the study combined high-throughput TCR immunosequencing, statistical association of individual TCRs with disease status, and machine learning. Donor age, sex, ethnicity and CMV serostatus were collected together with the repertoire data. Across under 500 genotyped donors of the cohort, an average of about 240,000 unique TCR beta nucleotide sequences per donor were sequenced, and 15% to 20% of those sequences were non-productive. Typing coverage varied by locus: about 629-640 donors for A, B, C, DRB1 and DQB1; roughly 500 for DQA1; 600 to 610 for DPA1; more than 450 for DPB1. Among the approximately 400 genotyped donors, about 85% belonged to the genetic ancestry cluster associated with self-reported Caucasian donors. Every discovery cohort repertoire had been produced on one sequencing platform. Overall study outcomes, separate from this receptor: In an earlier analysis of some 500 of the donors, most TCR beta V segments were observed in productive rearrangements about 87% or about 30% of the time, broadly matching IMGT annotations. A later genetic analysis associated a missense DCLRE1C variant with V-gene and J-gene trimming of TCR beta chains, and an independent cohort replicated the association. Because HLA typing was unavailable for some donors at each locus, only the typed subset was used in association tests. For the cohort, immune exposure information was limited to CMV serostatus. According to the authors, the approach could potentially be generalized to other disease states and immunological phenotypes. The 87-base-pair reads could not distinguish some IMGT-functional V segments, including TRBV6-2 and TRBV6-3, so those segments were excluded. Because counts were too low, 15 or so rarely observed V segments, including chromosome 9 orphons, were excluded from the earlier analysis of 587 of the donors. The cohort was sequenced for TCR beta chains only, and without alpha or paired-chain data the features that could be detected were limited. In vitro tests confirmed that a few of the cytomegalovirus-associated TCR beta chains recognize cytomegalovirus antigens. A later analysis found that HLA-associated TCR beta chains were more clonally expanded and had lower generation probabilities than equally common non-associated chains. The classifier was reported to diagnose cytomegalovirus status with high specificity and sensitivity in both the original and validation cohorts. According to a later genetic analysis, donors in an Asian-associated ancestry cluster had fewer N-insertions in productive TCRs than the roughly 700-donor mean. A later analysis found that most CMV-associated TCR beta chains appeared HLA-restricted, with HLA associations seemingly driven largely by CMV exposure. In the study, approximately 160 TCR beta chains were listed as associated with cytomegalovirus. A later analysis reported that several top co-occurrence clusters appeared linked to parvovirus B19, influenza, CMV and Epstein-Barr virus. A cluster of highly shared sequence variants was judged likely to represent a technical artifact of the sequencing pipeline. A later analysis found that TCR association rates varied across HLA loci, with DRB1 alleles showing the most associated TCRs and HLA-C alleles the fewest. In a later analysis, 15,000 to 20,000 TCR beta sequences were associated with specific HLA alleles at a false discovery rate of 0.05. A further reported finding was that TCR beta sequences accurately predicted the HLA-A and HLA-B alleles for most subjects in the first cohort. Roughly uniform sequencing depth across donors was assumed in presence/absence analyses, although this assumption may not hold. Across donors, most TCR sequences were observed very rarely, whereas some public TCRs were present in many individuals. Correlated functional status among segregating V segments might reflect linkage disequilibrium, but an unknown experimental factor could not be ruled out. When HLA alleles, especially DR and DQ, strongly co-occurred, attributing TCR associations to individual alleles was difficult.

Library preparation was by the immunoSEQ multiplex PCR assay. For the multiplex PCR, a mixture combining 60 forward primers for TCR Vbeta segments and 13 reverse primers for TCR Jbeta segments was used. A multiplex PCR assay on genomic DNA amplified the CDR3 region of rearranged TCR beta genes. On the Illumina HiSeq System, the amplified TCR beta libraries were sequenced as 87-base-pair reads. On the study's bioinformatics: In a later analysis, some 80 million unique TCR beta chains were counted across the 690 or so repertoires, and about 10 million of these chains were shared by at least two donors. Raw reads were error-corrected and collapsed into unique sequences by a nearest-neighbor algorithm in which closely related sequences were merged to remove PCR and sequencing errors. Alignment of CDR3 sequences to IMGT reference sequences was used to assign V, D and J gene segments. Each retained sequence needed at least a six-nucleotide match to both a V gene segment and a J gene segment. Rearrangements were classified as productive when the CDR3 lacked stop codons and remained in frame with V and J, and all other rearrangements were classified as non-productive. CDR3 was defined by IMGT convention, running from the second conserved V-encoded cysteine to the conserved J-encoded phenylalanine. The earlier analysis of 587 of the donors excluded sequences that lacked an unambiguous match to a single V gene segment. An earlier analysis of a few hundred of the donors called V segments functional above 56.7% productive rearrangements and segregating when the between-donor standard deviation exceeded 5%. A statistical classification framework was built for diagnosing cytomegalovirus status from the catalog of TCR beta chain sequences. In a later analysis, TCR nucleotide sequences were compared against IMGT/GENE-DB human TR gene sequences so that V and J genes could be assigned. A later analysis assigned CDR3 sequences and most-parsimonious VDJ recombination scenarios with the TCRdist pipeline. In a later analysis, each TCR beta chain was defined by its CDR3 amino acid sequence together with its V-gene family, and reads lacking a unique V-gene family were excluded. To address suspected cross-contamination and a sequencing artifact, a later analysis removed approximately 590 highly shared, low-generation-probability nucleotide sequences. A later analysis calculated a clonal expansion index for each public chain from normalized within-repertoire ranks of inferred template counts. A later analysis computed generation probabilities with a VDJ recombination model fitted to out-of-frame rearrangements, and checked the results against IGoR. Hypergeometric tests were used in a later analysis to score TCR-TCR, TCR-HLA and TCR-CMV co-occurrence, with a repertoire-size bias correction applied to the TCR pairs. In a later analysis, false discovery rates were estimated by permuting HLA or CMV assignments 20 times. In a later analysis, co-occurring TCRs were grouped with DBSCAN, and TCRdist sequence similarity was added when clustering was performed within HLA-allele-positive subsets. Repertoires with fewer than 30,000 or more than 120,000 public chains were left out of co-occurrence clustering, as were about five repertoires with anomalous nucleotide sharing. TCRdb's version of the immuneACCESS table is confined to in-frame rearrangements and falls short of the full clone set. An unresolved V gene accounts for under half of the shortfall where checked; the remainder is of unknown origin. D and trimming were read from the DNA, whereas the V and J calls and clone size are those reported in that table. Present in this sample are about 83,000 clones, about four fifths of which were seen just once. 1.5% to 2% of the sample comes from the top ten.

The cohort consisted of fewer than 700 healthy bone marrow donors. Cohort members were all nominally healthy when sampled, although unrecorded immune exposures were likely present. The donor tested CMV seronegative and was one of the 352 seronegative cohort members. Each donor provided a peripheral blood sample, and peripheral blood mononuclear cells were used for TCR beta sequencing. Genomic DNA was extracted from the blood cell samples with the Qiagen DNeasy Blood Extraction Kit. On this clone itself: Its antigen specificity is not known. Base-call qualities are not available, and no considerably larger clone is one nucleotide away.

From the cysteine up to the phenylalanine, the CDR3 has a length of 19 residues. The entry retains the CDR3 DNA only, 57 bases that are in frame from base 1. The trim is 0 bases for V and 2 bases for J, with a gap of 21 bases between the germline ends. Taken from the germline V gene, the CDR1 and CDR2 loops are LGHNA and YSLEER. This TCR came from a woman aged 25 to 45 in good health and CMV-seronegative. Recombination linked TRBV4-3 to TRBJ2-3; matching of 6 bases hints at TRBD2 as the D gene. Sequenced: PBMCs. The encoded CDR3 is CASSQDYRAGRTLTDTQYF. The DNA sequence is TGCGCCAGCAGCCAAGACTACCGAGCGGGCAGGACGCTCACAGATACGCAGTATTTT.